The present T cell receptor beta chain was sequenced within a study of human T cells and chemical hapten exposure. This clonotype turned up a few times. Germline lookup yields CDR1 GTSNPN and CDR2 SVGIG (reference sequence). The CDR3 covers 11 residues. The V end lost 0 bases, the J end lost 7 bases, and 4 bases lay between the germline ends. Time point reported: patch test 3, about 24 weeks after DPC sensitization. Treatment defined: therapeutic diphenylcyclopropenone sensitization with weekly scalp DPC. Blood collection took place prior to placing each patch test. Total RNA was isolated from unfractionated whole blood. The study used a library that attached unique molecular identifiers to individual cDNA molecules. Under the authors' procedure: From about 22,000 to 700,000 TCRs were found per sample, with a median of about 100,000. TCRdb reprocessed the RACE reads via MiXCR and lists one record per CDR3 protein. For this entry, the V and J calls and clone size follow TCRdb and not the study's own pipeline. The sample lists about 120,000 distinct CDR3 sequences, about 11% occurring once.

The V gene is TRBV30, the J gene TRBJ2-1; D call uncertain. This clonotype was sampled from a woman between 45 and 65 years old with alopecia areata. Some clones in this sample may be carry-over from other donors' samples. The sample consisted of whole blood, taken in connection with sensitization to the hapten diphenylcyclopropenone (DPC). The CDR3 loop is CAWSVSNEQFF. In DNA, the CDR3 is TGTGCCTGGAGTGTAAGTAATGAGCAGTTCTTC.